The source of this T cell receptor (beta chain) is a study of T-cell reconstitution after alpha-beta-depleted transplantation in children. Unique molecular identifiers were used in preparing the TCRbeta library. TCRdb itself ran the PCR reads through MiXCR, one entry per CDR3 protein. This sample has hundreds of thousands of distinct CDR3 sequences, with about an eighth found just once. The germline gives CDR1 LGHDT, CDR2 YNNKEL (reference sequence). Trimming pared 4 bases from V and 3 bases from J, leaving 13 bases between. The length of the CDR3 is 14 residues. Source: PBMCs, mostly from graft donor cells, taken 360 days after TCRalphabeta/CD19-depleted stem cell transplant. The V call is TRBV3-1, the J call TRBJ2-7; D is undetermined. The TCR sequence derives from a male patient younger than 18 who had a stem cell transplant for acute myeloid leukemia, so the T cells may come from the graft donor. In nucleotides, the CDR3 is TGTGCCAGCAGCCTCAAATGGGCCCTCTACGAGCAGTACTTC. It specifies CASSLKWALYEQYF.